In this sample, the clone carrying this T cell receptor (beta chain) turned up once. Its target is not known. The data were produced by immunoSEQ multiplex PCR, yet TCRdb's version contains in-frame clones alone and is incomplete. This sample has some 80,000 clones, with approximately 82% found just once. The sample originates from a study of radiation and T cells in renal cell carcinoma. Germline V CDR1 and CDR2: MNHEY, SMNVEV (reference sequence). V lost 6 bases to trimming and J lost 3 bases; unmatched junction nucleotides: 4. The CDR3 is 14 amino acids. The study, taken as a whole, reports: Top tumor clonotypes rose in blood 2 weeks post-radiation, then contracted.

Time point specified: blood 4 weeks post-SBRT, at nephrectomy. Treatment meaning: 15 Gy SBRT to primary tumor, nephrectomy 4 weeks later. Nephrectomy followed 15 Gy stereotactic body radiation by 4 weeks. This clonotype was obtained from a woman aged 60-70 years with renal cell carcinoma. This sequence joins TRBV27 and TRBJ1-2, with 10 positions matching TRBD1. Source: blood, taken from a patient whose treatment included radiotherapy and nephrectomy. The CDR3 is CASSPTGGDYGYTF. The CDR3 DNA is TGTGCCAGCAGCCCGACAGGGGGCGACTATGGCTACACCTTC.